Listed below are T cell receptor beta chains from one sample, sequenced in a study of blood T cell repertoires in COVID-19. Measured with immunoSEQ multiplex PCR; TCRdb has only the in-frame clones, and not every one. The sample shows roughly 230,000 clones, 80% to 85% of them seen only once. The sample comprised peripheral blood. All receptors derive from a man aged 45 to 65 with active or convalescent COVID-19. The CDR3 runs from the conserved cysteine through the conserved F or W. A D gene is named only where the DNA matches it firmly. Clone sizes are given selectively: once, few, many, or a class where the clone is expanded.

>NA|TRBV11-2|NA|TRBJ2-1
CASSLNRGYNEQFF
TGTGCCAGCAGCTTAAATCGGGGTTACAATGAGCAGTTCTTC
>NA|TRBV5-1|NA|TRBJ2-7
CASSFGDSSYEQYF
TGCGCCAGCAGCTTTGGAGATAGCTCCTACGAGCAGTACTTC
>NA|TRBV7-9|once|TRBJ2-3
CASSYAIDTQYF
TGTGCCAGCAGCTATGCGATAGATACGCAGTATTTT
>NA|TRBV19|NA|TRBJ1-2
CASSKGVGARQYYGYTF
TGTGCCAGTAGTAAGGGGGTCGGGGCACGACAATATTATGGCTACACCTTC
>NA|TRBV13|NA|TRBJ2-2
CASRALAGPQTGELFF
TGTGCCAGCAGAGCCCTGGCGGGGCCTCAAACCGGGGAGCTGTTTTTT
>NA|TRBV6-5|NA|TRBJ1-2
CASSYPAGGGYTF
TGTGCCAGCAGTTACCCGGCAGGTGGTGGCTACACCTTC
>TRBD1|TRBV11-2|NA|TRBJ2-7
CASSTGQGALEQYF
TGTGCCAGCAGCACCGGACAGGGTGCACTCGAGCAGTACTTC
>TRBD1|TRBV28|NA|TRBJ2-2
CASSFLGTANTGELFF
TGTGCCAGCAGTTTTCTCGGGACAGCGAACACCGGGGAGCTGTTTTTT
>NA|TRBV5-6|few|TRBJ1-3
CASSLAGQGSGNTIYF
TGTGCCAGCAGCTTGGCCGGCCAGGGCTCTGGAAACACCATATATTTT
>TRBD1|TRBV19|NA|TRBJ2-3
CASSPGQGAGDTQYF
TGTGCCAGTAGTCCCGGACAGGGGGCGGGAGATACGCAGTATTTT
>TRBD1|TRBV5-1|NA|TRBJ1-2
CASSWDSYGYTF
TGCGCCAGCAGCTGGGACAGCTATGGCTACACCTTC
>NA|TRBV29-1|NA|TRBJ1-1
CSAGNGGNTEAFF
TGCAGCGCTGGGAACGGGGGGAACACTGAAGCTTTCTTT
>TRBD1|TRBV27|NA|TRBJ2-5
CASSIDRGFQETQYF
TGTGCCAGCAGCATCGACAGGGGTTTCCAAGAGACCCAGTACTTC
>TRBD1|TRBV5-1|NA|TRBJ2-7
CASSPQGTGSYEQYF
TGCGCCAGCAGCCCTCAGGGGACAGGGTCCTACGAGCAGTACTTC
>NA|TRBV12-5|NA|TRBJ1-2
CASGPVEGGGYTF
TGTGCTAGTGGCCCCGTTGAGGGTGGGGGCTACACCTTC
>NA|TRBV5-4|NA|TRBJ1-1
CASSLPGSGNTEAFF
TGTGCCAGCAGCTTGCCCGGCTCAGGGAACACTGAAGCTTTCTTT
>NA|TRBV3-1/TRBV3-2|NA|TRBJ2-3
CASSQVRLALDTQYF
TGTGCCAGCAGCCAAGTTCGGCTAGCGTTAGATACGCAGTATTTT
>TRBD2|TRBV6-5|NA|TRBJ2-1
CASSREGLSEFF
TGTGCCAGCAGCCGGGAGGGGCTTTCAGAGTTCTTC
>TRBD1|TRBV14|NA|TRBJ2-7
CASSQETGYEQYF
TGTGCCAGCAGCCAAGAGACAGGGTACGAGCAGTACTTC
>NA|TRBV5-5|NA|TRBJ2-7
CASSATGVYEQYF
TGTGCCAGCAGCGCGACAGGCGTCTACGAGCAGTACTTC
>TRBD1|TRBV6-2/TRBV6-3|NA|TRBJ1-2
CASSYSTQGTSHPTLYGYTF
TGTGCCAGCAGTTACTCGACACAGGGGACCTCGCATCCTACTCTATATGGCTACACCTTC
>NA|TRBV9|NA|TRBJ2-3
CASSVGANTDTQYF
TGTGCCAGCAGCGTAGGGGCCAACACAGATACGCAGTATTTT
>NA|TRBV19|NA|TRBJ2-1
CASSIVGGFSYNEQFF
TGTGCCAGTAGTATTGTGGGGGGTTTCTCCTACAATGAGCAGTTCTTC
>TRBD2|TRBV3-1/TRBV3-2|NA|TRBJ2-1
CASSPSGAYNEQFF
TGTGCCAGCAGCCCAAGCGGGGCCTACAATGAGCAGTTCTTC
>TRBD1|TRBV2|few|TRBJ2-1
CASQDRVSYNEQFF
TGTGCCAGCCAAGACAGGGTTTCCTACAATGAGCAGTTCTTC
>TRBD2|TRBV5-8|NA|TRBJ2-1
CASSSGGLSYNEQFF
TGTGCCAGCAGCAGCGGGGGGCTATCCTACAATGAGCAGTTCTTC
>TRBD1|TRBV29-1|NA|TRBJ1-3
CSATGATGNTIYF
TGCAGCGCGACAGGGGCTACGGGAAACACCATATATTTT
>NA|TRBV18|NA|TRBJ1-4
CASSNRVTGVGEKLFF
TGTGCCAGCTCTAACAGGGTAACGGGTGTTGGTGAAAAACTGTTTTTT
>TRBD1|TRBV23-1|NA|TRBJ1-1
CASNDRGQVNTEAFF
TGCGCCAGCAACGACAGGGGGCAGGTGAACACTGAAGCTTTCTTT
>NA|TRBV18|once|TRBJ2-1
CASSQASFNEQFF
TGTGCCAGCTCACAGGCTAGTTTTAATGAGCAGTTCTTC
>TRBD1|TRBV7-2|NA|TRBJ1-6
CASSRDRVSPLHF
TGTGCCAGCAGCAGGGACAGGGTCTCACCCCTCCACTTT
>NA|TRBV27|NA|TRBJ1-3
CASVSTGNTIYF
TGTGCCAGCGTGTCGACAGGCAACACCATATATTTT
>TRBD1|TRBV6-1|NA|TRBJ2-6
CASSEAFGDRGLVGANVLTF
TGTGCCAGCAGTGAAGCATTTGGGGACAGGGGGCTGGTCGGGGCCAACGTCCTGACTTTC
>TRBD1|TRBV6-2/TRBV6-3|NA|TRBJ1-5
CASSQGTVFKPQHF
TGTGCCAGCAGTCAAGGGACAGTTTTTAAACCCCAGCATTTT
>NA|TRBV7-9|NA|TRBJ1-1
CASRGIGQLFEAFF
TGTGCCAGCAGAGGGATTGGACAGCTCTTTGAAGCTTTCTTT
>TRBD1|TRBV5-6|NA|TRBJ1-4
CASSMDRGRVNEKLFF
TGTGCCAGCAGCATGGACAGGGGGCGCGTTAATGAAAAACTGTTTTTT
>NA|TRBV5-1|NA|TRBJ2-2
CASSPSTGELFF
TGCGCCAGCAGCCCCTCTACCGGGGAGCTGTTTTTT
>NA|TRBV19|once|TRBJ1-2
CASSIGANYGYTF
TGTGCCAGTAGTATCGGGGCTAACTATGGCTACACCTTC
>TRBD1|TRBV5-1|NA|TRBJ2-3
CASSSRQGRMNTQYF
TGCGCCAGCAGCAGCCGACAGGGGCGCATGAATACGCAGTATTTT
>NA|TRBV5-4|NA|TRBJ1-1
CASSLVSGNTEAFF
TGTGCCAGCAGCTTGGTGTCGGGGAACACTGAAGCTTTCTTT
>NA|TRBV5-1|NA|TRBJ2-2
CASSLTQGSNTGELFF
TGCGCCAGCAGCTTGACCCAGGGTTCGAACACCGGGGAGCTGTTTTTT
>NA|TRBV7-2|NA|TRBJ2-2
CASSPRGQGGELFF
TGTGCCAGCAGCCCCAGGGGTCAGGGCGGGGAGCTGTTTTTT
>NA|TRBV30|NA|TRBJ1-6
CACSKGRVGNSPLHF
TGTGCCTGCTCAAAGGGGAGGGTCGGAAATTCACCCCTCCACTTT
>NA|TRBV5-6|few|TRBJ2-5
CASSLARFSGRSETQYF
TGTGCCAGCAGCTTGGCCAGATTCTCGGGGAGGTCGGAGACCCAGTACTTC
>TRBD2|TRBV7-8|NA|TRBJ2-2
CASSFERGSPNTGELFF
TGTGCCAGCAGCTTTGAGCGGGGGTCTCCGAACACCGGGGAGCTGTTTTTT
>NA|TRBV19|NA|TRBJ1-5
CASSMRGNSNQPQHF
TGTGCCAGTAGTATGAGGGGGAATAGCAATCAGCCCCAGCATTTT
>TRBD1|TRBV6-1|NA|TRBJ1-6
CASSDRGNYNSPLHF
TGTGCCAGCAGTGACAGGGGGAACTATAATTCACCCCTCCACTTT
>TRBD1|TRBV18|once|TRBJ1-2
CASSGQGAYGYTF
TGTGCCAGCTCGGGACAGGGCGCTTATGGCTACACCTTC